This T cell receptor beta chain was sequenced during a study of beta chain features in type 1 diabetes. Study-level information: Patients looked much like healthy donors when it came to age, gender and cell yields. General observations from the study: In cDNA sequencing, cells with high TCR expression could be over-represented. All four CD4+ subsets of Type 1 diabetes patients contained TCRB CDR3s that were moderately but significantly shorter.

Remarks on this clone: What it binds is not known.

Every isolated RNA sample was fully reverse transcribed, so sequencing captured expressed TCRB transcripts. Profiling relied on immunoSEQ multiplex PCR, and the TCRdb table lists in-frame clones only, not all of them. This table has roughly 260,000 clones, about a tenth appearing once. CD4+ naive, central memory, regulatory and stem cell-like memory cells were sorted via CD45RO/CCR7/CD25/CD127/CD95/CD27. Sorted populations all had greater than 95% purity. This CDR3 region has 13 residues. CDR1 and CDR2 (germline): LGHNA, YSLEER. V lost 0 bases to trimming and J lost 8 bases, with 10 bases between them.

The V gene is TRBV4-3, the J gene TRBJ1-2, with unresolved D. The receptor comes from a young man with type 1 diabetes. The specimen was naive CD4+ T cells from blood. This CDR3 reads CASSQEVRGGYTF. The CDR3, as DNA: TGCGCCAGCAGCCAAGAGGTCCGCGGGGGCTACACCTTC.